Below, 8 T cell receptor beta chains from the same sample are listed, as sequenced in a study of regulatory T cells in long-lasting Graves disease. Through Arm-PCR of CDR3 regions and iRepertoire HTBI primers, TCR beta libraries were built. MiXCR, run by TCRdb on the multiplex PCR reads, gives a single entry per CDR3 protein. The sample lists fewer than 450,000 distinct CDR3 sequences, approximately 15% occurring once. Time point given: newly diagnosed GD, antithyroid drugs for less than 3 months. Following extraction of RNA from PBMCs, that RNA was used to make the TCR library. This sample also belongs to another study, concerning T cells in Graves' hyperthyroidism and ophthalmopathy.

Sequenced material: peripheral blood mononuclear cells (PBMCs), taken at new diagnosis, from a patient treated with antithyroid drugs. The receptors stem from a woman aged 35 to 49 with Graves disease.

With respect to this clonotype: This could be a read error, since a much larger clone is one nucleotide away. The gene calls are TRBV19 and TRBJ1-2; D unresolved. Per germline, CDR1 LNHDA and CDR2 SQIVND (reference sequence). The CDR3 consists of 12 residues. DNA of the CDR3: TGTGCCGGTAGTATTAGCGGAACTGGCTACACCTTC. It codes for CAGSISGTGYTF.

Many counts were recorded for this clonotype. This rearrangement joins TRBV18 to TRBJ1-1; TRBD1 might be the D (6 bases). The germline gives CDR1 KGHSH, CDR2 LQKENI. This CDR3 contains 14 residues. V was cut by 4 bases and J by 0 bases, with 9 bases left in between. The CDR3 coding sequence is TGTGCCAGCTCACACAGGGACCTGAACACTGAAGCTTTCTTT. Residues: CASSHRDLNTEAFF.

On this clonotype: One junction end disagrees with the germline gene, perhaps due to a read error. The genes are TRBV6-1 and TRBJ2-5; weak D call: TRBD2 (7 bases). This CDR3 has 11 amino acids. Germline V gene data show CDR1 as MNHNS and CDR2 as SASEGT. CDR3 bases: TGTGCCGGGGGGGGCCAAGGGACCCAGTACTTC. Translation gives CAGGGQGTQYF.

V and J are TRBV5-1 and TRBJ2-1, with 8 positions matching TRBD2. This CDR3 has 17 amino acids. Germline CDR1 SGHRS, CDR2 YFSETQ. The junction had 15 bases not matched to a gene; V was cut back by 4 bases and J by 6 bases. Written as DNA, the CDR3 is TGCGCCAGCAGCCCATACCGGGGGGGCGCCAAGAGCAATGAGCAGTTCTTC. Translated, it gives CASSPYRGGAKSNEQFF. Supplemented by reference TRBV5-1 and TRBJ2-1, the full variable domain reads KAGVTQTPRYLIKTRGQQVTLSCSPISGHRSVSWYQQTPGQGLQFLFEYFSETQRNKGNFPGRFSGRQFSNSRSEMNVSTLELGDSALYLCASSPYRGGAKSNEQFFGPGTRLTVL.

The chain has TRBV24-1 and TRBJ2-5; 8 bases are a match to TRBD1. The CDR3 totals 15 residues. Germline CDR1 KGHDR, CDR2 SFDVKD. V was clipped by 4 bases and J by 5 bases; unmatched bases: 8. The CDR3 region is CATSDPRGRVETQYF. The CDR3 DNA sequence: TGTGCCACCAGTGACCCCAGGGGGCGTGTGGAGACCCAGTACTTC.

CDR3 in DNA: TGTGCCAGTAGCGTGGGACAGGGGTTCACCGGGGAGCTGTTTTTT. It is translated as CASSVGQGFTGELFF. This rearrangement joins TRBV19 to TRBJ2-2; 10 nucleotides agree with TRBD1. There are 15 residues in the CDR3. Per the germline V gene, CDR1 is LNHDA and CDR2 is SQIVND (reference sequence). Trimming at V came to 6 bases and at J to 4 bases, leaving 5 bases not matched to a gene.

V gene TRBV24-1 combines with J gene TRBJ1-1; 9 bases are a match to TRBD1. With V trimmed by 8 bases and J by 4 bases, 7 bases remained unmatched. CDR1 is KGHDR and CDR2 is SFDVKD in the germline V gene. The CDR3 runs 14 residues. DNA of the CDR3: TGTGCCACCAAGGGACAGGGTAGATTCACTGAAGCTTTCTTT. This codes for CATKGQGRFTEAFF.

V is TRBV28 and J is TRBJ2-7; possible D gene TRBD2, 6 bases. There are 15 residues in the CDR3. Germline V gives CDR1 MDHEN, CDR2 SYDVKM. V lost 7 bases to trimming and J lost 3 bases, with 19 bases between them. The CDR3 DNA sequence: TGTGCCAGCAATTGGAGCTCCCTCGGGGGCTACGAGCAGTACTTC. Translated, it gives CASNWSSLGGYEQYF.